The 17 T cell receptor beta chains below all came from one sample that was sequenced in a study of tumor-infiltrating lymphocytes in primary liver carcinoma. Priming with a constant-region primer yielded TCR beta cDNA from 450 to 550 ng total RNA. Researchers made the TCR beta libraries by running three nested multiplex PCR rounds with slightly modified ARM-PCR. The study ran its first two PCR rounds for roughly 9 cycles each, using TRBV1-TRBV30 forward primers and a C-beta reverse primer. TCRdb ran MiXCR on the multiplex PCR reads and lists one entry per CDR3 protein. The sample holds around 99,000 distinct CDR3 sequences, 68% seen once. Co-extraction of both nucleic acids (RNA and DNA) used about 20-34 mg of unsorted bulk tissue. The sample comprised tumor-adjacent normal liver tissue. Receptors were obtained from a man aged 35-49 years with primary liver carcinoma and hepatitis B virus infection.

This clonotype was picked up many times. CDR3 DNA: TGTGCCAGCAGGCCAACGGGGACTAGCGGGAACCTAGATACGCAGTATTTT. It translates to CASRPTGTSGNLDTQYF. V and J are TRBV4-2 and TRBJ2-3; 13 nucleotides agree with TRBD2. V dropped 6 bases and J dropped 5; count of bases not matched to a gene: 11. The CDR3 is 17 amino acids. Germline V gives CDR1 LGHNA, CDR2 YNFKEQ.

The chain is built from TRBV6-1 and TRBJ1-1, with 9 nucleotides matching TRBD1. CDR1 MNHNS and CDR2 SASEGT come from the germline V gene. This CDR3 contains 14 residues. DNA of the CDR3: TGTACCAACAGAGCGGGACAGGGAGACACTGAAGCTTTCTTT. It yields the protein CTNRAGQGDTEAFF.

As for this clonotype: A junction boundary mismatches the germline segment, possibly from a read error. This chain joins TRBV11-2 and TRBJ1-6; 7 bases line up with TRBD1. Germline CDR1 SGHAT, CDR2 FQNNGV. This CDR3 contains 15 residues. CDR3 sequence: CASSLDRGLNSTLHF. CDR3 DNA sequence: TGTGCCAGCAGTTTAGATAGGGGGCTTAATTCAACCCTCCACTTT.

As concerns this clonotype: A much more abundant neighbour one base away suggests this may be a read error. This rearrangement joins TRBV29-1 to TRBJ2-4; 10 nucleotides agree with TRBD1. Germline V lookup: CDR1 SQVTM, CDR2 ANQGSEA. The CDR3 contains 12 residues. After removal of 7 bases from V and 5 bases from J, the junction contained 2 bases not matched to a gene. The CDR3, as DNA: TGCAGCGCTGGACAGGGGGAAAACATTCAGTACTTC. Amino acid sequence: CSAGQGENIQYF.

Notes on this clonotype: Being one base from a much bigger clone, this may be a read error. The chain employs TRBV10-1 and TRBJ2-2; D unresolved. Germline values: CDR1 WNHNN, CDR2 SYGVQD (reference sequence). This CDR3 region has 16 residues. CDR3 region: CAGSLIHGRVTGELFF. In nucleotides, the CDR3 is TGCGCCGGCAGTCTCATACACGGACGGGTGACCGGGGAGCTGTTTTTT.

Here the CDR3 reads CASSISSGSGNTGELFF. For the CDR3, the DNA is TGTGCCAGCAGCATATCATCTGGTTCAGGTAACACCGGGGAGCTGTTTTTT. The chain is built from TRBV7-8 and TRBJ2-2; D ambiguous. V dropped 5 bases and J dropped 2 bases, with 18 bases sitting between them. The CDR3 has 17 amino acids. Per the germline V gene, CDR1 is SGHVS and CDR2 is FQNEAQ.

As to this clonotype: The CDR3 carries no conserved terminal phenylalanine or tryptophan, so it likely arises from a read error. The V gene is TRBV6-1, the J gene TRBJ2-7, with TRBD1 as a possible D gene (6 bases). Germline V gene lookup returns CDR1 MNHNS and CDR2 SASEGT. V was shortened by 8 bases and J by 4 bases, with 18 bases between the two germline ends. The CDR3 has 14 residues. The CDR3 protein is CASSSQGIVYEQYY. The CDR3 region has the DNA TGTGCCAGCTCCTCGCAGGGGATAGTGTACGAGCAGTACTAC.

This clonotype is categorized as medium-sized. V usage is TRBV11-1 and J usage is TRBJ2-3, with D perhaps matching TRBD2 (6 bases). Per the germline V gene, CDR1 is SGHAT and CDR2 is FQDESV (reference sequence). The CDR3 runs to 14 residues. Trimming stripped 4 bases from V and 0 bases from J, with 8 bases between. CDR3 residues: CASSYGTSTDTQYF. The CDR3 region has the DNA TGTGCCAGCAGCTACGGGACTAGCACAGATACGCAGTATTTT.

The V gene is TRBV18, the J gene TRBJ1-1; maybe TRBD1 (6 bases). From germline, CDR1 is KGHSH and CDR2 LQKENI. This CDR3 spans 14 amino acids. With 3 bases removed from V and 11 bases from J, the gap between germline ends came to 19 bases. CDR3 sequence reads: CASSPLAGAPGAFF. CDR3 nucleotides: TGTGCCAGCTCACCCCTAGCGGGGGCGCCGGGGGCTTTCTTT.

With regard to this clonotype: The CDR3 carries no conserved terminal phenylalanine or tryptophan, so it likely arises from a read error. This sequence joins TRBV11-2 and TRBJ2-7; the D gene is possibly TRBD1 (6 bases). The CDR3 runs to 11 residues. CDR1 and CDR2 (germline): SGHAT, FQNNGV. The CDR3 nucleotides are TGTGTCAGCGGACAGTCCTACGAGCAGTACTGC. This encodes CVSGQSYEQYC.

This clonotype was counted between two and nine times. This may be a read error, as it is one base from a much larger clone. This chain joins TRBV5-6 and TRBJ2-5; D not resolved. The germline CDR1 and CDR2 sequences are SGHDT and YYEEEE. Trimming removed 4 bases from V and 3 bases from J, with 19 bases in between. The CDR3 has 16 amino acids. The CDR3 nucleotides are TGTGCCAGCAGCGCCCATGGGCGGAGCCGAGAAGAGACCCAGTACTTC. Its protein is CASSAHGRSREETQYF.

The sample holds a few counts of this clonotype. A single base separates this from a much larger clone, so it may be a read error. The chain uses TRBV12-3 or TRBV12-4 and TRBJ2-1; 7 bases fit TRBD2. The junction had 10 bases not matched to a gene; V was cut back by 7 bases and J by 13 bases. There are 12 residues in the CDR3. The CDR3 DNA reads as TGTGCCAGCAAAGGACTAGTGAGAGACCAGTTCTTC. Protein product: CASKGLVRDQFF.

This clonotype was observed a handful of times. This chain connects TRBV9 to TRBJ1-2, with D possibly matching TRBD1 (6 bases). Looked up from germline, CDR1 is SGDLS and CDR2 is YYNGEE. V was trimmed by 0 bases and J by 4 bases, leaving 16 bases between them. The CDR3 sequence is 16 residues long. The CDR3 region has the DNA TGTGCCAGCAGCGTAGCGGGGGGCGGGCTTGGCTATGGCTACACCTTC. Protein: CASSVAGGGLGYGYTF.

Notes on this clonotype: A single base separates this from a much larger clone, so it may be a read error. V is TRBV7-8 and J is TRBJ2-1; D call uncertain. With 0 bases removed from V and 9 bases from J, the gap between germline ends came to 9 bases. The CDR3 is 13 amino acids. CDR1 is SGHVS, CDR2 FQNEAQ, per germline. The CDR3 DNA reads as TGTGCCAGCAGCTTAGCGGTTGCGAGTGAGCAGTTCTTC. This translates into CASSLAVASEQFF.

This chain joins TRBV4-2 and TRBJ2-4, with D unclear. The CDR3 runs 16 residues. Trimming shortened V by 7 bases and J by 6 bases, and 22 bases separated the two germline ends. Germline V gives CDR1 LGHNA, CDR2 YNFKEQ. The CDR3 sequence: CASNQDGPAGSNIQYF. CDR3 in DNA: TGTGCCAGCAACCAGGACGGACCAGCTGGGTCAAACATTCAGTACTTC.

Note on this clonotype: At one end the junction does not follow the germline gene, possibly because of a read error. The V and J genes are TRBV12-3 or TRBV12-4 and TRBJ2-7; 11 nucleotides match TRBD2. The CDR3 covers 15 residues. The CDR3, as DNA: TGTGCCAGCAGTTTATCGACTAGCGGGATGTACAAGCAGTATTTC. Translating gives CASSLSTSGMYKQYF.

This clonotype was recorded many times. This sequence joins TRBV10-1 and TRBJ2-2, with 14 bases that match TRBD2. J was trimmed by 2 bases and V by 6 bases; bases with no gene match: 2. Germline lookup yields CDR1 WNHNN and CDR2 SYGVQD (reference sequence). This CDR3 spans 16 amino acids. The CDR3 protein is CASSGTSGSNTGELFF. The DNA of the CDR3 is TGCGCCAGCAGCGGGACTAGCGGGAGTAACACCGGGGAGCTGTTTTTT.